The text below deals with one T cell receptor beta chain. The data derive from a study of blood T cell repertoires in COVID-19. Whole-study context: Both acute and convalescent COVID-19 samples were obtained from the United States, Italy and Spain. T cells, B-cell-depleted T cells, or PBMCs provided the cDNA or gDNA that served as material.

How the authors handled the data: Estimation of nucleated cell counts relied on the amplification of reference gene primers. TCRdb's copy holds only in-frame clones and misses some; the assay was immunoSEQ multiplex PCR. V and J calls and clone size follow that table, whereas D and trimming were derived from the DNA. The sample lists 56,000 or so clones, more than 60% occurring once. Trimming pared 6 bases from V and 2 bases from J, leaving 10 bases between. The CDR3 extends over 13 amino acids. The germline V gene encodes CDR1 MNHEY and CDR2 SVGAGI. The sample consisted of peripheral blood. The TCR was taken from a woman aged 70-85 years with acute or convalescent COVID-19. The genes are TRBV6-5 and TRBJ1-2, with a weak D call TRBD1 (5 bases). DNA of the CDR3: TGTGCCAGCAGAAAAGACAGCAACTATGGCTACACCTTC. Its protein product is CASRKDSNYGYTF.